Below, 20 T cell receptor beta chains from the same sample are listed, as sequenced in a study of T cells in Graves' hyperthyroidism and ophthalmopathy. The source material, RNA transcripts, was used to amplify TCR beta CDR3 regions. A first-round RT-PCR of the TCR CDR3 used the HTBI primer set. TCRdb analysed the multiplex PCR reads with MiXCR anew, one entry per CDR3 protein. The table has some 620,000 distinct CDR3 sequences, 15% to 20% seen once. Sequencing was performed on blood. The receptors originated from a woman younger than 45 with Graves' hyperthyroidism.

This clonotype was detected a few times. This chain connects TRBV19 to TRBJ1-1; TRBD1 aligns across 9 bases. The CDR3 sequence is 12 residues long. The germline CDR1 and CDR2 sequences are LNHDA and SQIVND (reference sequence). V dropped 9 bases and J dropped 4; count of bases not matched to a gene: 3. For the CDR3, the DNA is TGTGCCAGCCTGACAGGGGGCACTGAAGCTTTCTTT. It is translated as CASLTGGTEAFF.

There are many counts of this clonotype. The chain has TRBV27 and TRBJ2-7; D perhaps matches TRBD1 (5 bases). V was shortened by 7 bases and J by 9 bases, with 19 bases between the two germline ends. The CDR3 sequence is 13 residues long. From germline, CDR1 is MNHEY and CDR2 SMNVEV (reference sequence). CDR3 loop: CASTPAPDIVQYF. The CDR3 nucleotides are TGTGCCAGCACCCCGGCCCCGGACATTGTGCAGTACTTC.

V usage is TRBV7-9 and J usage is TRBJ2-5; weak D call: TRBD2 (6 bases). Germline assignment: CDR1 SEHNR and CDR2 FQNEAQ (reference sequence). This CDR3 comprises 15 residues. V was cut by 4 bases and J by 0 bases, with 12 bases left in between. The CDR3 loop is CASSSRLGYQETQYF. CDR3 nucleotides: TGTGCCAGCAGCTCAAGACTAGGGTACCAAGAGACCCAGTACTTC. Full variable domain (remainder filled in from reference TRBV7-9 and TRBJ2-5): DTGVSQNPRHKITKRGQNVTFRCDPISEHNRLYWYRQTLGQGPEFLTYFQNEAQLEKSRLLSDRFSAERPKGSFSTLEIQRTEQGDSAMYLCASSSRLGYQETQYFGPGTRLLVL.

V and J are TRBV11-3 and TRBJ2-3, with 10 bases matching TRBD2. V gave up 2 bases and J gave up 6 bases; unmatched junction bases: 8. Germline values: CDR1 SGHNT, CDR2 YENEEA. This CDR3 is built from 16 residues. DNA for the CDR3: TGTGCCAGCAGCTTAAGGCTAGCGGGAGCATCGGATACGCAGTATTTT. Its protein product is CASSLRLAGASDTQYF.

V and J are TRBV7-3 and TRBJ1-2; 7 bases are a match to TRBD1. Germline V CDR1 and CDR2: SGHTA, FQGTGA. The CDR3 totals 15 residues. Trimming removed 5 bases from V and 10 bases from J; junction bases left unmatched: 16. CDR3 nucleotides: TGTGCCAGCAGCCTAGGGGGCTCACCCCTGGGGGACTACACCTTC. This sequence encodes CASSLGGSPLGDYTF.

On this clonotype itself: A read error may explain this, as a much larger clone is one base away. The chain combines TRBV20-1 with TRBJ2-5; TRBD2 agrees at 11 bases. Germline CDR1 reads DFQATT; CDR2 reads SNEGSKA (reference sequence). This CDR3 comprises 14 residues. CDR3 residues: CSARPGLAEEAQYF. The CDR3 DNA is TGCAGTGCCCGCCCGGGACTAGCGGAAGAGGCCCAGTACTTC.

This clonotype turned up a few times. V gene TRBV5-8 combines with J gene TRBJ2-2; D is unclear. The CDR3 contains 16 residues. Germline CDR1 and CDR2: SGHTS and YDEGEE. Deletions cut 4 bases from V and 4 bases from J, with 17 bases between. The CDR3, as DNA: TGTGCCAGCAGCAACTTCGGTCTAAGTGGCACCGGGGAGCTGTTTTTT. Translating it yields CASSNFGLSGTGELFF. The whole variable domain, filled in from reference TRBV5-8 and TRBJ2-2, reads EAGVTQSPTHLIKTRGQQATLRCSPISGHTSVYWYQQALGLGLQFLLWYDEGEERNRGNFPPRFSGRQFPNYSSELNVNALELEDSALYLCASSNFGLSGTGELFFGEGSRLTVL.

This clonotype showed up many times. This sequence joins TRBV7-8 and TRBJ2-5; D not certain. CDR1 SGHVS and CDR2 FQNEAQ come from the germline V gene. The CDR3 runs to 16 residues. The ends were cut back, 5 bases at V and 1 base at J, with 17 bases in the middle. The CDR3 loop is CASSPQARAIQETQYF. The DNA of the CDR3 is TGTGCCAGCAGCCCTCAAGCACGGGCGATCCAAGAGACCCAGTACTTC.

Many counts were recorded for this clonotype. V is TRBV30 and J is TRBJ2-7; 13 bases agree with TRBD2. The J segment lost 3 bases and the V segment lost 4 bases, leaving 6 bases of the junction unmatched. The CDR3 runs to 15 residues. The germline CDR1 and CDR2 sequences are GTSNPN and SVGIG (reference sequence). The chain's CDR3 is CAWTGLAGVGYEQYF. CDR3 in DNA: TGTGCCTGGACTGGACTAGCGGGAGTGGGCTACGAGCAGTACTTC.

This clonotype was found a few times. The V and J genes are TRBV25-1 and TRBJ1-2; D remains ambiguous. The CDR3 length is 12 residues. Trimming took off 1 base at V and 5 bases at J, with 5 bases between the two ends. The germline V gene encodes CDR1 MGHDK and CDR2 SYGVNS. This CDR3 reads CASSEWEYGYTF. Written as DNA, the CDR3 is TGTGCCAGCAGTGAATGGGAATATGGCTACACCTTC.

The chain couples TRBV7-2 to TRBJ2-7, with D maybe TRBD2 (5 bases). Trimming removed 9 bases at V and 4 bases at J, with 19 bases between. The CDR3 is made up of 14 amino acids. CDR1 is SGHTA and CDR2 is FQGNSA in the germline V gene. The CDR3 reads CASSRDLVVYEQYF. CDR3 coding DNA: TGTGCCAGTAGCCGGGATTTAGTAGTATACGAGCAGTACTTC.

This clonotype turned up a few times. This chain joins TRBV20-1 and TRBJ1-2; D gene uncertain. CDR3 length: 14 residues. The V gene lost 0 bases and the J gene lost 2 bases, with 10 bases spanning the gap. CDR1 is DFQATT and CDR2 is SNEGSKA in the germline V gene (reference sequence). CDR3 in DNA: TGCAGTGCTAGAGACCGCCAAGACAACTATGGCTACACCTTC. Encoded protein: CSARDRQDNYGYTF.

The chain has TRBV7-9 and TRBJ2-1; D uncertain. The CDR3 consists of 15 residues. V was pared by 5 bases and J by 0 bases, with 11 bases between. Germline V gene data show CDR1 as SEHNR and CDR2 as FQNEAQ (reference sequence). CDR3 in amino acids: CASSPPLSSYNEQFF. DNA for the CDR3: TGTGCCAGCAGCCCCCCATTAAGCTCCTACAATGAGCAGTTCTTC.

The chain carries TRBV30 and TRBJ2-7; 10 positions agree with TRBD2. The length of the CDR3 is 14 residues. V dropped 3 bases and J dropped 2; count of bases not matched to a gene: 4. Germline lookup yields CDR1 GTSNPN and CDR2 SVGIG (reference sequence). CDR3 nucleotide sequence: TGTGCCTGGAGAAGAGCGGGAGGGCCCTACGAGCAGTACTTC. Translation: CAWRRAGGPYEQYF.

This chain joins TRBV4-3 and TRBJ2-4, with D possibly TRBD1 on 5 matching bases. Germline CDR1 and CDR2: LGHNA and YSLEER. The CDR3 spans 15 residues. The V gene lost 0 bases and the J gene lost 6 bases, with 12 bases spanning the gap. DNA for the CDR3: TGCGCCAGCAGCCAAGATAGTCGACAGCCAAACATTCAGTACTTC. Amino acids: CASSQDSRQPNIQYF.

This clonotype came up many times. The rearrangement uses TRBV11-3 and TRBJ2-1; TRBD2 is a possible D gene (6 bases). This CDR3 spans 15 amino acids. CDR1 and CDR2 (germline): SGHNT, YENEEA. V lost 2 bases, J lost 0 bases, and 8 bases lay in between. CDR3 amino acids: CASSLIGGSYNEQFF. DNA for the CDR3: TGTGCCAGCAGCTTAATCGGGGGCTCCTACAATGAGCAGTTCTTC.

The chain employs TRBV5-1 and TRBJ2-7; TRBD2 aligns across 12 bases. Germline V gives CDR1 SGHRS, CDR2 YFSETQ. After removal of 4 bases from V and 5 bases from J, the junction contained 7 bases not matched to a gene. The CDR3 consists of 15 residues. Written as DNA, the CDR3 is TGCGCCAGCAGCCCGACTAGCGGGAGATTTAACGAGCAGTACTTC. It is translated as CASSPTSGRFNEQYF.

This clonotype was recorded a few times. As DNA, the CDR3 is TGTGCCAGCAGCTCCCCCTGGACAGGTGTGGCCTACGAGCAGTACTTC. Its protein product is CASSSPWTGVAYEQYF. This chain uses TRBV11-1 with TRBJ2-7, with 7 bases that match TRBD1. J lost 2 bases, V lost 4 bases, and 11 bases had no gene match. CDR3 length: 16 residues. Germline CDR1 reads SGHAT; CDR2 reads FQDESV (reference sequence). The full variable domain, its missing parts supplied by reference TRBV11-1 and TRBJ2-7, is EAEVAQSPRYKITEKSQAVAFWCDPISGHATLYWYRQILGQGPELLVQFQDESVVDDSQLPKDRFSAERLKGVDSTLKIQPAELGDSAMYLCASSSPWTGVAYEQYFGPGTRLTVT.

The chain links TRBV7-2 to TRBJ2-1; 12 bases line up with TRBD2. The CDR3 sequence is 15 residues long. CDR1 and CDR2 (germline): SGHTA, FQGNSA. V lost 5 bases to trimming and J lost 7 bases; unmatched junction nucleotides: 6. The CDR3 spells CASSRLAGDVNEQFF. DNA for the CDR3: TGTGCCAGCAGCCGACTAGCGGGAGATGTGAATGAGCAGTTCTTC.

In this sample, this clonotype turned up many times. This chain uses TRBV6-1 with TRBJ2-7, with a tentative D call TRBD1 (6 bases). Germline V CDR1 and CDR2: MNHNS, SASEGT. V was trimmed by 5 bases and J by 3 bases, leaving 14 bases between them. The CDR3 contains 14 residues. The CDR3 loop is CASSRDEGVYEQYF. CDR3 sequence (DNA): TGTGCCAGCAGTCGAGACGAGGGGGTCTACGAGCAGTACTTC.